The clone carrying this T cell receptor (beta chain) has just one count. TCRdb's table, derived via immunoSEQ multiplex PCR, lists solely in-frame clones and lacks some. The data hold roughly 200,000 clones, with roughly 83% observed a single time. Trimming removed 2 bases from V and 3 bases from J, with 5 bases in between. The CDR3 contains 13 residues. Per the germline V gene, CDR1 is SGHTA and CDR2 is FQGTGA. This sample is part of a study of blood T cell repertoires in COVID-19. The sequenced material came from PBMCs or T cells enriched from blood (not recorded which). This sequence originates from a man between 40 and 49 years old with acute COVID-19. The chain recombines TRBV7-3 with TRBJ2-1; D remains unclear. CDR3 in amino acids: CASSLASYNEQFF. In DNA, the CDR3 is TGTGCCAGCAGCTTAGCTAGCTACAATGAGCAGTTCTTC.